The clone carrying this T cell receptor (beta chain) was recorded only once. The data belong to a study of cytomegalovirus exposure and HLA in healthy donors. The CDR3 extends over 14 amino acids. V lost 0 bases and J lost 2, with 5 bases in between. Germline loops: CDR1 LGHNA, CDR2 YSLEER. With 60 Vbeta and 13 Jbeta primers, the PCR was carried out. Produced via immunoSEQ multiplex PCR; TCRdb's table is partial and in-frame only. The data contain more than 75,000 clones, roughly 77% of them singletons. The TCR comes from a middle-aged woman in good health and CMV-seropositive. Sequenced sample: PBMCs. V and J are TRBV4-3 and TRBJ2-1; D is ambiguous. The CDR3 sequence is CASSQDSAYNEQFF. CDR3 DNA: TGCGCCAGCAGCCAAGATTCAGCCTACAATGAGCAGTTCTTC.